The rows below give T cell receptor beta chains drawn from one sample of a study of T-cell reconstitution after alpha-beta-depleted transplantation in children. A single record per CDR3 protein comes from TCRdb applying MiXCR to the PCR reads. The sample includes about 400,000 distinct CDR3 sequences, roughly 21% of them seen just once. The sequenced sample was PBMCs from the stem cell graft donor, obtained from the stem cell graft. These receptors originate from a human donor who donated a stem cell graft to a child with acute myeloid leukemia. The CDR3 runs from the conserved cysteine through the conserved F or W. D genes are given only for firm matches. Not every row has a clone size; where given, it reads once, few, many or a size class.

v_gene: TRBV5-1; abundance: many; j_gene: TRBJ2-7; d_gene: -; CDR3nt: TGCGCCAGCAGCTTGTCGAAAGATTTTTTCTCCTACGAGCAGTACTTC; CDR3aa: CASSLSKDFFSYEQYF
v_gene: TRBV5-1; abundance: -; j_gene: TRBJ2-7; d_gene: TRBD1; CDR3nt: TGCGCCAGCAGCTTGGTTTTGACAGGGAGTCACGAGCAGTACTTC; CDR3aa: CASSLVLTGSHEQYF
v_gene: TRBV5-1; abundance: many; j_gene: TRBJ1-2; d_gene: -; CDR3nt: TGCGCCAGCGGGGAATCGGAGGGAATGTATGGCTACACCTTC; CDR3aa: CASGESEGMYGYTF
v_gene: TRBV12-3/TRBV12-4; abundance: many; j_gene: TRBJ2-7; d_gene: -; CDR3nt: TGTGCCAGCAGTCCCAGGTGGTACGAGCAGTACTTC; CDR3aa: CASSPRWYEQYF
v_gene: TRBV20-1; abundance: -; j_gene: TRBJ2-3; d_gene: -; CDR3nt: TGCAGTGCCCCCCCGATTGCGGGCACAGATACGCAGTATTTT; CDR3aa: CSAPPIAGTDTQYF
v_gene: TRBV14; abundance: -; j_gene: TRBJ2-5; d_gene: -; CDR3nt: TGTGCCAGCAGCCAAGAGTTGGAGACCCAGTACTTC; CDR3aa: CASSQELETQYF
v_gene: TRBV25-1; abundance: few; j_gene: TRBJ1-1; d_gene: TRBD1; CDR3nt: TGTGCCAGCGACAGCAGGGGGGGCACTGAAGCTTTCTTT; CDR3aa: CASDSRGGTEAFF
v_gene: TRBV29-1; abundance: few; j_gene: TRBJ2-2; d_gene: TRBD1; CDR3nt: TGCAGCGCGGACAGGGGACAAAACACCGGGGAGCTGTTTTTT; CDR3aa: CSADRGQNTGELFF
v_gene: TRBV7-2; abundance: many; j_gene: TRBJ2-4; d_gene: -; CDR3nt: TGTGCCAGCAGCTTAGCAGAGGCCAAAAACATTCAGTACTTC; CDR3aa: CASSLAEAKNIQYF
v_gene: TRBV5-1; abundance: -; j_gene: TRBJ1-1; d_gene: -; CDR3nt: TGCGCCAGCAGCCCGGGTCTTCGGGGCACTGAAGCTTTCTTT; CDR3aa: CASSPGLRGTEAFF
v_gene: TRBV20-1; abundance: -; j_gene: TRBJ2-5; d_gene: TRBD1; CDR3nt: TGCAGTGCTAGCGGACAGGCGACTTGGGCCCAGTACTTC; CDR3aa: CSASGQATWAQYF
v_gene: TRBV20-1; abundance: -; j_gene: TRBJ2-1; d_gene: TRBD2; CDR3nt: TGCAGTGCTAGAGATTCCTTCGGGGGTAAAATAGCGGGACTTTACAATGAGCAGTTCTTC; CDR3aa: CSARDSFGGKIAGLYNEQFF
v_gene: TRBV7-2; abundance: -; j_gene: TRBJ2-4; d_gene: -; CDR3nt: TGTGCCAGCAGCTTAGACAAAAACATTCAGTACTTC; CDR3aa: CASSLDKNIQYF
v_gene: TRBV10-3; abundance: few; j_gene: TRBJ2-1; d_gene: -; CDR3nt: TGTGCCATCAGTGAGTTTGAAGGGAATCCTCCCTCCAATGAGCAGTTCTTC; CDR3aa: CAISEFEGNPPSNEQFF
v_gene: TRBV29-1; abundance: few; j_gene: TRBJ2-3; d_gene: TRBD2; CDR3nt: TGCAGCGTGGAGATGGGACTAGCCGGTTTATTCGCGTTCACAGATACGCAGTATTTT; CDR3aa: CSVEMGLAGLFAFTDTQYF
v_gene: TRBV20-1; abundance: many; j_gene: TRBJ2-7; d_gene: -; CDR3nt: TGCAGTGCAACCAACAGGGCTAGGGCCTACGAGCAGTACTTC; CDR3aa: CSATNRARAYEQYF
v_gene: TRBV29-1; abundance: few; j_gene: TRBJ2-1; d_gene: -; CDR3nt: TGCAGCGTTGAGCACCAAGGGCGCCACAATGAGCAGTTCTTC; CDR3aa: CSVEHQGRHNEQFF
v_gene: TRBV15; abundance: few; j_gene: TRBJ2-1; d_gene: -; CDR3nt: TGTGCCACCAGCAGAGATAGGTTTTACAACGATGAGCAGTTCTTC; CDR3aa: CATSRDRFYNDEQFF
v_gene: TRBV2; abundance: many; j_gene: TRBJ2-1; d_gene: TRBD2; CDR3nt: TGTGCCAGCAGTGAGTTAGGCGGGAGGATCGGGAATGAGCAGTTCTTC; CDR3aa: CASSELGGRIGNEQFF
v_gene: TRBV4-2; abundance: -; j_gene: TRBJ2-1; d_gene: TRBD2; CDR3nt: TGTGCCAGCAGCCAAGGGACTAGCGGGAGGGCCGGGTCCTACAATGAGCAGTTCTTC; CDR3aa: CASSQGTSGRAGSYNEQFF
v_gene: TRBV2; abundance: -; j_gene: TRBJ2-1; d_gene: TRBD2; CDR3nt: TGTGCCAGTCGACTAGCGGGAGAAAATGAGCAGTTCTTC; CDR3aa: CASRLAGENEQFF
v_gene: TRBV6-6; abundance: many; j_gene: TRBJ2-2; d_gene: -; CDR3nt: TGTGCCAGCAGTTACATAGGGGCGGGGGAGCTGTTTTTT; CDR3aa: CASSYIGAGELFF
v_gene: TRBV20-1; abundance: many; j_gene: TRBJ2-7; d_gene: -; CDR3nt: TGCAGTGCTAAACACCAGACCTACGAGCAGTACTTC; CDR3aa: CSAKHQTYEQYF